This T cell receptor (beta chain) is from a study of T cell responses to AZD1222 COVID-19 vaccine. Using immunoSEQ multiplex PCR, the repertoire was profiled, and TCRdb retains in-frame clones only, with some absent. The top ten clones hold 4.1% of a sample with some 150,000 clones, about 81% of them seen once. Study-level points and caveats: Reports say nearly half of spike-specific TCRs go after unmutated variant regions.

The V gene end was trimmed by 4 bases and the J gene end by 3 bases; junction bases not matched to a gene: 6. Germline lookup yields CDR1 SGHTS and CDR2 YDEGEE. The CDR3 is made up of 15 amino acids. Points on this clone: The antigen is not known.

The input for sequencing was peripheral blood, taken on day 0 of MenACWY control vaccination. This chain connects TRBV5-8 to TRBJ2-7; 11 bases agree with TRBD1. The TCR comes from an adult in good health. CDR3 loop: CASSNPGTGGYEQYF. CDR3 coding DNA: TGTGCCAGCAGCAATCCCGGGACAGGGGGCTACGAGCAGTACTTC.